The 18 T cell receptor beta chains below were found in one sample sequenced in a study of shared clonotypes between healthy human individuals. The repertoire was sequenced with immunoSEQ multiplex PCR; TCRdb's copy has only in-frame clones and lacks some. Of about 470,000 clones listed, around 75% are singletons. The sequenced sample was PBMCs. These receptors originate from a woman aged 40 to 50 in good health. Some clones in this sample may be carry-over from other donors' samples.

The chain uses TRBV2 and TRBJ2-1, with TRBD2 matching 8 bases. The germline CDR1 and CDR2 sequences are SNHLY and FYNNEI. The CDR3 contains 15 residues. V lost 6 bases to trimming and J lost 0 bases; unmatched junction nucleotides: 4. For the CDR3, the DNA is TGTGCCAGCAGACCCGGGACTAGCTCCTACAATGAGCAGTTCTTC. Protein: CASRPGTSSYNEQFF.

This chain joins TRBV19 and TRBJ2-3, with 12 bases that match TRBD2. Germline V gene lookup returns CDR1 LNHDA and CDR2 SQIVND (reference sequence). CDR3 length: 13 residues. After removal of 10 bases from V and 5 bases from J, the junction contained 4 bases not matched to a gene. The DNA of the CDR3 is TGTGCCACCGGGACTAGCGGGCAAGATACGCAGTATTTT. It translates to CATGTSGQDTQYF.

The sample holds a few counts of this clone. The rearrangement joins TRBV6-5 to TRBJ1-1, with D possibly TRBD1 on 5 matching bases. The germline V and J ends were trimmed by 5 bases and 5 bases, with 18 bases remaining between them. Germline values: CDR1 MNHEY, CDR2 SVGAGI. The CDR3 sequence is 15 residues long. The CDR3 loop reads CASSLNRDGLTEAFF. For the CDR3, the DNA is TGTGCCAGCAGTCTTAACCGGGACGGTTTAACTGAAGCTTTCTTT.

The chain has TRBV5-1 and TRBJ2-1; D is ambiguous. Germline V gene data show CDR1 as SGHRS and CDR2 as YFSETQ. The CDR3 is 16 residues long. V was pared by 0 bases and J by 4 bases, with 14 bases between. The DNA of the CDR3 is TGCGCCAGCAGCTTGGGTTACTCCCTCCAGTACAATGAGCAGTTCTTC. Amino acid sequence: CASSLGYSLQYNEQFF.

This clone was counted many times. The rearrangement joins TRBV30 to TRBJ2-2, with D uncertain. V was trimmed by 5 bases and J by 6 bases, leaving 7 bases between them. The CDR3 is made up of 11 amino acids. CDR1 and CDR2 from the germline V gene are GTSNPN and SVGIG (reference sequence). The CDR3 loop is CAWGPAGELFF. The CDR3 DNA reads as TGTGCCTGGGGCCCGGCCGGGGAGCTGTTTTTT.

In this sample, this clone turned up a few times. Additional DNA sequences in this sample encode the identical CDR3. The chain employs TRBV6-4 and TRBJ1-1; D possibly corresponds to TRBD1 (5 bases). V was clipped by 4 bases and J by 1 base, with 7 bases between them. Germline lookup yields CDR1 MRHNA and CDR2 SNTAGT. CDR3 size: 13 residues. The CDR3 coding sequence is TGTGCCAGCAGTGCGGGGGAGAACACTGAAGCTTTCTTT. Its protein product is CASSAGENTEAFF.

The V and J genes are TRBV18 and TRBJ2-3; D not resolved. V lost 0 bases and J 6 bases, leaving 13 bases between the germline ends. CDR3 length equals 15 residues. Looked up from germline, CDR1 is KGHSH and CDR2 is LQKENI. In DNA form, the CDR3 reads TGTGCCAGCTCACCACCGGCCCTAGTCAAGGATACGCAGTATTTT. This gives the protein CASSPPALVKDTQYF.

V gene TRBV6-5 combines with J gene TRBJ2-2; D gene ambiguous. CDR1 is MNHEY, CDR2 SVGAGI, per germline. The length of the CDR3 is 12 residues. Deletions cut 0 bases from V and 8 bases from J, with 4 bases between. As DNA, the CDR3 is TGTGCCAGCAGTTACTCGGCGGGGGAGCTGTTTTTT. It yields the protein CASSYSAGELFF.

The J gene is TRBJ1-5, the V gene TRBV2, with D uncertain. The germline V gene encodes CDR1 SNHLY and CDR2 FYNNEI. V lost 0 bases to trimming and J lost 6 bases, with 6 bases between them. CDR3 size: 13 residues. The CDR3 nucleotides are TGTGCCAGCAGTGAAGCCAGGTTTCAGCCCCAGCATTTT. Protein sequence: CASSEARFQPQHF.

V and J are TRBV19 and TRBJ2-7, with TRBD1 identical over 11 bases. The trim removed 8 bases at V and 6 bases at J, leaving 9 bases unmatched. The CDR3 contains 14 residues. Germline V gene sequence: CDR1 LNHDA, CDR2 SQIVND (reference sequence). The CDR3 reads CASRLGQGAVEQYF. The DNA of the CDR3 is TGTGCCAGTCGACTTGGACAGGGGGCTGTCGAGCAGTACTTC.

The chain employs TRBV28 and TRBJ2-7; a weak D match, TRBD1 (6 bases). CDR1 and CDR2 from the germline V gene are MDHEN and SYDVKM. Trimming removed 10 bases at V and 3 bases at J, with 16 bases between. The CDR3 is 13 residues long. This CDR3 reads CATKGDPNYEQYF. The CDR3 DNA reads as TGTGCCACCAAGGGGGACCCTAACTACGAGCAGTACTTC.

The V call is TRBV5-1, the J call TRBJ2-3, with 10 bases lining up with TRBD2. J gave up 7 bases and V 3 bases, and 2 bases lay outside the gene matches. Germline V gives CDR1 SGHRS, CDR2 YFSETQ. The CDR3 covers 13 residues. In DNA, the CDR3 is TGCGCCAGCAGCTCTAGCGGGAGAAATACGCAGTATTTT. It yields the protein CASSSSGRNTQYF.

The chain recombines TRBV7-3 with TRBJ2-5, with 7 bases lining up with TRBD2. The trim removed 2 bases at V and 7 bases at J, leaving 4 bases unmatched. Germline-derived CDR1 and CDR2 are SGHTA and FQGTGA. The CDR3 extends over 13 amino acids. The chain's CDR3 is CASSLDWGGTQYF. CDR3 nucleotide sequence: TGTGCCAGCAGCTTAGACTGGGGGGGGACCCAGTACTTC.

The genes are TRBV7-3 and TRBJ2-3, with D tentatively TRBD2 (7 bases). V was pared by 5 bases and J by 1 base, with 19 bases between. The germline V gene has CDR1 SGHTA and CDR2 FQGTGA. CDR3 length equals 17 residues. The CDR3 coding sequence is TGTGCCAGCAGCCCCGTGGGGGGGGCCTGGGGCACAGATACGCAGTATTTT. The encoded protein is CASSPVGGAWGTDTQYF.

The CDR3 DNA reads TGTGCCAGCAGTGAGCCCGGACAGCGAGGCTACACCTTC. It specifies CASSEPGQRGYTF. J is TRBJ1-2 and V is TRBV6-1; a possible D gene is TRBD1 (6 bases). Germline CDR1 is MNHNS and CDR2 is SASEGT. The V gene lost 3 bases and the J gene lost 8 bases, with 13 bases spanning the gap. This CDR3 is 13 amino acids long.

This chain links TRBV7-9 with TRBJ2-5, with 7 bases lining up with TRBD1. CDR3 size: 16 residues. V lost 4 bases, J lost 2 bases, and 10 bases stayed unmatched. CDR1 is SEHNR, CDR2 FQNEAQ, per germline (reference sequence). CDR3 bases: TGTGCCAGCAGCTCTCGAGACAGGGTGGGTCAAGAGACCCAGTACTTC. Protein sequence: CASSSRDRVGQETQYF.

V gene TRBV5-6 combines with J gene TRBJ2-7; 9 nucleotides match TRBD2. This CDR3 is 18 amino acids long. Germline values: CDR1 SGHDT, CDR2 YYEEEE. V shed 4 bases and J 0 bases; nucleotides not matched to a gene: 14. In DNA form, the CDR3 reads TGTGCCAGCAGCGGGACCCCGGGACTAGCCGTCAGCTCCTACGAGCAGTACTTC. Translation: CASSGTPGLAVSSYEQYF.

The J gene is TRBJ2-2, the V gene TRBV19; a weak D match, TRBD2 (6 bases). Trimming took off 4 bases at V and 7 bases at J, with 16 bases between the two ends. Looked up from germline, CDR1 is LNHDA and CDR2 is SQIVND (reference sequence). The CDR3 covers 15 residues. The chain's CDR3 is CASSREDSSGGELFF. CDR3 in DNA: TGTGCCAGTAGTAGGGAGGATAGCTCGGGCGGGGAGCTGTTTTTT.